This passage covers 31 T cell receptor beta chains from one sample sequenced in a study of OX40 agonist ivuxolimab in advanced cancers. Profiled with immunoSEQ multiplex PCR; TCRdb holds only in-frame clones, not every one. The table records approximately 76,000 clones, around 86% of them present only once. Specimen: CD4+ or CD8+ T cells sorted from blood, collected in a trial of the OX40 agonist ivuxolimab. The receptor source for this set is an adult with an advanced solid tumor such as melanoma, head and neck, liver or kidney cancer.

The chain couples TRBV7-8 to TRBJ1-2; D unresolved. With 3 bases removed from V and 4 bases from J, the gap between germline ends came to 9 bases. CDR1 SGHVS and CDR2 FQNEAQ come from the germline V gene. The CDR3 contains 13 residues. CDR3 amino acids: CASSLGSSYGYTF. The CDR3 DNA reads as TGTGCCAGCAGCTTGGGCAGTAGCTATGGCTACACCTTC. The whole variable domain, remainder taken from reference TRBV7-8 and TRBJ1-2, is GAGVSQSPRYKVAKRGQDVALRCDPISGHVSLFWYQQALGQGPEFLTYFQNEAQLDKSGLPSDRFFAERPEGSVSTLKIQRTQQEDSAVYLCASSLGSSYGYTFGSGTRLTVV.

This chain uses TRBV6-5 with TRBJ2-7; TRBD1 matches 8 bases. Germline V gene data show CDR1 as MNHEY and CDR2 as SVGAGI. J lost 7 bases, V lost 6 bases, and 2 bases had no gene match. The CDR3 is 11 residues long. DNA of the CDR3: TGTGCCAGCAGCAGGGGGCTAGAGCAGTACTTC. Its protein product is CASSRGLEQYF.

The chain carries TRBV9 and TRBJ2-2; 7 nucleotides line up with TRBD2. The germline gives CDR1 SGDLS, CDR2 YYNGEE. The V and J ends lost 0 bases and 4 bases, in that order; junction bases with no gene match: 6. CDR3 length: 16 residues. The CDR3 region has the DNA TGTGCCAGCAGCGTAGCGGGTGGGAGGGTCACCGGGGAGCTGTTTTTT. This translates into CASSVAGGRVTGELFF.

The chain has TRBV7-9 and TRBJ2-7; the match to TRBD1 covers 10 bases. Germline trimming cut 5 bases from V and 7 bases from J; bases unmatched to any gene: 8. Looked up from germline, CDR1 is SEHNR and CDR2 is FQNEAQ (reference sequence). CDR3 length: 14 amino acids. Here the CDR3 DNA reads TGTGCCAGCAGCGGGGACAGGGGTCGGTGGGAGCAGTACTTC. It encodes CASSGDRGRWEQYF.

This clone appeared a few times. The chain employs TRBV6-6 and TRBJ1-2, with 8 bases identical to TRBD1. The germline V gene has CDR1 MNHNY and CDR2 SVGAGI (reference sequence). This CDR3 is built from 14 residues. V was clipped by 6 bases and J by 5 bases; unmatched bases: 8. The CDR3 loop is CASSSQGARYGYTF. The DNA of the CDR3 is TGTGCCAGCAGCTCCCAGGGGGCCAGATATGGCTACACCTTC.

The chain links TRBV28 to TRBJ2-6; 9 nucleotides line up with TRBD1. Unmatched junction bases numbered 9, after V lost 6 bases and J lost 0 bases. This CDR3 has 18 residues. CDR1 is MDHEN, CDR2 SYDVKM, per germline. As DNA, the CDR3 is TGTGCCAGCAGCGGAGTGGGACAGGGTCACTCTGGGGCCAACGTCCTGACTTTC. Its translation is CASSGVGQGHSGANVLTF. Combining the CDR3 with reference TRBV28 and TRBJ2-6 gives the whole variable domain DVKVTQSSRYLVKRTGEKVFLECVQDMDHENMFWYRQDPGLGLRLIYFSYDVKMKEKGDIPEGYSVSREKKERFSLILESASTNQTSMYLCASSGVGQGHSGANVLTFGAGSRLTVL.

The chain carries TRBV2 and TRBJ1-5; D might be TRBD1 (6 bases). The CDR3 has 13 residues. Trimming left V 5 bases short and J 3 bases short, with 8 bases between. The germline V gene encodes CDR1 SNHLY and CDR2 FYNNEI. The CDR3 sequence is CASSRQVNQPQHF. As DNA, the CDR3 is TGTGCCAGCAGTCGACAGGTCAATCAGCCCCAGCATTTT.

This chain connects TRBV11-2 to TRBJ2-5; 7 bases agree with TRBD2. The J segment lost 4 bases and the V segment lost 5 bases, leaving 16 bases of the junction unmatched. CDR1 is SGHAT and CDR2 is FQNNGV in the germline V gene. The CDR3 is 17 residues long. The CDR3 nucleotides read TGTGCCAGCAGCACAGTCGGGGGTAGGCGGGAGAGAGAGACCCAGTACTTC. It yields the protein CASSTVGGRRERETQYF.

The chain couples TRBV11-2 to TRBJ2-3, with 12 bases aligning to TRBD2. Losses at the gene ends were 5 bases for V and 4 bases for J; bases not matched to a gene: 13. CDR3 length: 18 residues. In germline, CDR1 is SGHAT, CDR2 FQNNGV. The CDR3 coding sequence is TGTGCCAGCAGCCGCTTCTCCGGACTAGCGGGGAGCGCAGATACGCAGTATTTT. It encodes CASSRFSGLAGSADTQYF.

This chain joins TRBV7-3 and TRBJ2-1, with 11 bases matching TRBD2. Germline CDR1 reads SGHTA; CDR2 reads FQGTGA. This CDR3 region has 15 residues. With V trimmed by 6 bases and J by 7 bases, 8 bases remained unmatched. CDR3 DNA sequence: TGTGCCAGCAGTCCCAATAGCGGGAGGGTAAATGAGCAGTTCTTC. Its protein is CASSPNSGRVNEQFF.

In this sample, this clone turned up a few times. This sequence joins TRBV7-2 and TRBJ1-1; tentatively, D is TRBD1 (6 bases). CDR3 size: 17 residues. Trimming removed 7 bases from V and 5 bases from J, with 26 bases in between. From germline, CDR1 is SGHTA and CDR2 FQGNSA. The CDR3 is CASIPAGTSLIWTEAFF. CDR3 DNA sequence: TGTGCCAGCATCCCGGCCGGGACATCCCTAATTTGGACTGAAGCTTTCTTT.

This clone was seen a single time. This chain joins TRBV19 and TRBJ2-6, with TRBD2 matching 11 bases. CDR1 LNHDA and CDR2 SQIVND come from the germline V gene (reference sequence). The trim removed 7 bases at V and 0 bases at J, leaving 8 bases unmatched. The CDR3 sequence is 18 residues long. As DNA, the CDR3 is TGTGCCAGTAACAGACTAGCGGGGACCTCCTCTGGGGCCAACGTCCTGACTTTC. Amino acid sequence: CASNRLAGTSSGANVLTF.

The sample holds one count of this clone. The chain carries TRBV29-1 and TRBJ2-3, with D possibly called TRBD1 or TRBD2 (6 bases each). Germline-derived CDR1 and CDR2 are SQVTM and ANQGSEA. With 6 bases removed from V and 2 bases from J, the gap between germline ends came to 15 bases. The CDR3 runs to 14 residues. CDR3 nucleotide sequence: TGCAGCGTCCCGTTAAGGGGGGTCACAGATACGCAGTATTTT. Protein: CSVPLRGVTDTQYF.

J is TRBJ2-1 and V is TRBV18, with 9 bases lining up with TRBD2. The CDR3 consists of 17 residues. In germline, CDR1 is KGHSH, CDR2 LQKENI. Germline trimming cut 2 bases from V and 3 bases from J; bases unmatched to any gene: 8. As DNA, the CDR3 is TGTGCCAGCTCACCAGTGCGCCTAGCGGGGATCTACAATGAGCAGTTCTTC. It specifies CASSPVRLAGIYNEQFF.

This clone is a singleton in its sample. A read error may produce the germline difference seen at one junction end. The chain combines TRBV7-7 with TRBJ2-7, with TRBD1 as a possible D gene (6 bases). The germline V gene has CDR1 SSHAT and CDR2 FNYEAQ (reference sequence). CDR3 size: 15 residues. DNA for the CDR3: TGTGCTAGCAGCTTTACTTCGGACAGATCCTACGAGCAGTACTTC. Translating it yields CASSFTSDRSYEQYF.

The J gene is TRBJ2-7, the V gene TRBV5-1, with 7 bases aligning to TRBD2. V was pared by 0 bases and J by 6 bases, with 6 bases of the junction left unmatched. CDR3 length: 14 residues. Germline loops: CDR1 SGHRS, CDR2 YFSETQ. The CDR3 sequence is CASSLGGGRGEQYF. The CDR3 DNA reads as TGCGCCAGCAGCTTGGGTGGCGGGAGAGGCGAGCAGTACTTC.

The genes are TRBV2 and TRBJ2-2; no reliable D call. The CDR3 contains 14 residues. With 2 bases removed from V and 5 bases from J, the gap between germline ends came to 9 bases. Germline V gene sequence: CDR1 SNHLY, CDR2 FYNNEI. CDR3 amino acids: CASSESQVTGELFF. The CDR3 coding sequence is TGTGCCAGCAGTGAAAGTCAGGTGACCGGGGAGCTGTTTTTT.

CDR3: CASRTGFEQFF. For the CDR3, the DNA is TGTGCCAGCAGGACAGGGTTTGAGCAGTTCTTC. The chain recombines TRBV28 with TRBJ2-1; 7 bases match TRBD1. Germline CDR1 reads MDHEN; CDR2 reads SYDVKM. The CDR3 is 11 residues long. The ends lost 6 bases at V and 9 bases at J; junction bases unmatched: 2.

This sequence joins TRBV18 and TRBJ1-6; D ambiguous. Germline V CDR1 and CDR2: KGHSH, LQKENI. Trimming took 2 bases from V and 10 from J, leaving 12 bases between them. The CDR3 consists of 14 residues. CDR3 coding DNA: TGTGCCAGCTCACCAAGGGAAGGAGTATCACCCCTCCACTTT. Translation gives CASSPREGVSPLHF.

The rearrangement uses TRBV4-3 and TRBJ1-3; D is ambiguous. The V gene lost 2 bases and the J gene lost 0 bases, with 8 bases spanning the gap. This CDR3 has 15 amino acids. From germline, CDR1 is LGHNA and CDR2 YSLEER. The CDR3 spells CASSQTADSGNTIYF. The CDR3 coding sequence is TGCGCCAGCAGCCAAACGGCAGACTCTGGAAACACCATATATTTT.

This chain connects TRBV5-1 to TRBJ1-3; TRBD1 matches 7 bases. J lost 3 bases, V lost 0 bases, and 6 bases had no gene match. Germline CDR1 reads SGHRS; CDR2 reads YFSETQ. The CDR3 loop spans 16 amino acids. For the CDR3, the DNA is TGCGCCAGCAGCTTGGCCCAACAGGGGAGTGGAAACACCATATATTTT. This gives the protein CASSLAQQGSGNTIYF.

The gene calls are TRBV30 and TRBJ2-7; 14 bases map to TRBD2. CDR3 length equals 18 residues. CDR1 GTSNPN and CDR2 SVGIG come from the germline V gene (reference sequence). Trimming removed 0 bases from V and 0 bases from J; junction bases left unmatched: 7. The CDR3 protein is CAWSVPGLAGASSYEQYF. The CDR3 DNA reads as TGTGCCTGGAGTGTCCCGGGACTAGCGGGGGCGAGCTCCTACGAGCAGTACTTC. Variable domain in full (rest from reference TRBV30 and TRBJ2-7): SQTIHQWPATLVQPVGSPLSLECTVEGTSNPNLYWYRQAAGRGLQLLFYSVGIGQISSEVPQNLSASRPQDRQFILSSKKLLLSDSGFYLCAWSVPGLAGASSYEQYFGPGTRLTVT.

Here the CDR3 reads CSVRGFSTDTQYF. CDR3 in DNA: TGCAGCGTACGGGGGTTTAGCACAGATACGCAGTATTTT. V is TRBV29-1 and J is TRBJ2-3; D may be TRBD2 (6 bases). V dropped 6 bases and J dropped 0 bases, with 10 bases sitting between them. The germline CDR1 and CDR2 sequences are SQVTM and ANQGSEA. This CDR3 has 13 amino acids.

V usage is TRBV7-2 and J usage is TRBJ1-4, with 7 bases fitting TRBD1. The J segment lost 5 bases and the V segment lost 5 bases, leaving 11 bases of the junction unmatched. Germline-derived CDR1 and CDR2 are SGHTA and FQGNSA. The CDR3 totals 16 residues. CDR3 DNA sequence: TGTGCCAGCAGCATTCGGACTACAGGGGCAAATGAAAAACTGTTTTTT. Its protein product is CASSIRTTGANEKLFF.

The J gene is TRBJ2-7, the V gene TRBV5-4; weak D call: TRBD2 (5 bases). The V end lost 5 bases, the J end lost 6 bases, and 18 bases lay between the germline ends. Germline loops: CDR1 SGHNT, CDR2 YYREEE (reference sequence). The CDR3 covers 14 residues. CDR3 DNA sequence: TGTGCCAGCAGGCCCGGTCCGGGAACACGCGAGCAGTACTTC. Translating gives CASRPGPGTREQYF.

The chain carries TRBV5-1 and TRBJ1-1; tentative D call: TRBD1 (6 bases). Germline V gene data show CDR1 as SGHRS and CDR2 as YFSETQ. The CDR3 is 12 amino acids. The ends were cut back, 4 bases at V and 8 bases at J, with 12 bases in the middle. The CDR3 protein is CASSDRPREAFF. For the CDR3, the DNA is TGCGCCAGCAGCGACAGGCCCAGAGAAGCTTTCTTT.

V usage is TRBV5-1 and J usage is TRBJ2-3; possible D gene TRBD2, 6 bases. V lost 4 bases and J 3 bases, leaving 21 bases between the germline ends. CDR1 SGHRS and CDR2 YFSETQ come from the germline V gene. The CDR3 is made up of 17 amino acids. CDR3 nucleotides: TGCGCCAGCAGCCTTCGGACTACTCAACTGACGACAGATACGCAGTATTTT. Translated: CASSLRTTQLTTDTQYF.

This chain links TRBV7-2 with TRBJ2-2, with D perhaps being TRBD1 or TRBD2 (7 bases each). Germline lookup yields CDR1 SGHTA and CDR2 FQGNSA. This CDR3 spans 18 amino acids. V lost 4 bases, J lost 0 bases, and 18 bases lay in between. CDR3 sequence (DNA): TGTGCCAGCAGCTCAACGACAGGGAGGGGGTCGAACACCGGGGAGCTGTTTTTT. Protein product: CASSSTTGRGSNTGELFF.

As concerns this clone: Sequence at one end of the junction differs from germline and may be a read error. The rearrangement uses TRBV28 and TRBJ1-4, with 9 bases that match TRBD1. The CDR3 is 14 residues long. Looked up from germline, CDR1 is MDHEN and CDR2 is SYDVKM. CDR3 coding DNA: TGTGCCAGCAATTTACAGGGGGCCCACGAAAAACTGTTTTTT. Protein sequence: CASNLQGAHEKLFF.

The J gene is TRBJ1-2, the V gene TRBV28, with unresolved D. The V end lost 5 bases, the J end lost 4 bases, and 8 bases lay between the germline ends. Germline CDR1 MDHEN, CDR2 SYDVKM. There are 12 residues in the CDR3. For the CDR3, the DNA is TGTGCCAGCAGTAACGGACCCTATGGCTACACCTTC. This encodes CASSNGPYGYTF.

The rearrangement uses TRBV6-4 and TRBJ1-1; weak D call: TRBD1 (5 bases). CDR1 is MRHNA and CDR2 is SNTAGT in the germline V gene. The CDR3 is 15 amino acids. V dropped 6 bases and J dropped 3 bases, with 17 bases sitting between them. The CDR3 coding sequence is TGTGCCAGCAGCTGGGTGGGGGAGAGGGACACTGAAGCTTTCTTT. It encodes CASSWVGERDTEAFF.